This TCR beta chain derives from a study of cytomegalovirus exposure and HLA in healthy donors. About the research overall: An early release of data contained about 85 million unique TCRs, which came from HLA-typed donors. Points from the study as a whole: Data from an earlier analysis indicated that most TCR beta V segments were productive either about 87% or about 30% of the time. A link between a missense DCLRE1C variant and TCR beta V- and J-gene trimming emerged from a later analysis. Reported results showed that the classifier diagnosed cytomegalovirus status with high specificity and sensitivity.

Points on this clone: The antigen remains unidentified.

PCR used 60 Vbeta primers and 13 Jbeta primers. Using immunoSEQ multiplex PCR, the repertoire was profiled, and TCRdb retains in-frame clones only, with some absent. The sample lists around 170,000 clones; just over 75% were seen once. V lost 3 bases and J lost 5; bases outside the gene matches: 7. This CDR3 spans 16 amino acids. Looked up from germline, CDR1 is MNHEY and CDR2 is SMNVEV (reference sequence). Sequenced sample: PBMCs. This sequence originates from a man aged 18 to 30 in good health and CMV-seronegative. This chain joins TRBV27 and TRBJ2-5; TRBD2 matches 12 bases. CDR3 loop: CASSFRTSGGRETQYF. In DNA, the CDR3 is TGTGCCAGCAGTTTCCGCACTAGCGGGGGGAGGGAGACCCAGTACTTC.